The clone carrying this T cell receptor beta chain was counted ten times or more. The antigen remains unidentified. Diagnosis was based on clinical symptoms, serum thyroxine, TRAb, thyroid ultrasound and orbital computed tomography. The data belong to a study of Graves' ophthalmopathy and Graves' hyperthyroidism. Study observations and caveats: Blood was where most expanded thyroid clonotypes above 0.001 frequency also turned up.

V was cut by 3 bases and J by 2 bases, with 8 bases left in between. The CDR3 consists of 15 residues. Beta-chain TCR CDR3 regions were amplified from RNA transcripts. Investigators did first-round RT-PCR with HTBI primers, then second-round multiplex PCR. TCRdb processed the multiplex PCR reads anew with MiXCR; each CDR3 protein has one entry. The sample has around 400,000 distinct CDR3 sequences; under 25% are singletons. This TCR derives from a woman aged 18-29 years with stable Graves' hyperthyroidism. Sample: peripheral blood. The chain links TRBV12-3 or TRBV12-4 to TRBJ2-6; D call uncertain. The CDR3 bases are TGTGCCAGCAGTTTGGGTGAAGCTGGGGCCAACGTCCTGACTTTC. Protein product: CASSLGEAGANVLTF.